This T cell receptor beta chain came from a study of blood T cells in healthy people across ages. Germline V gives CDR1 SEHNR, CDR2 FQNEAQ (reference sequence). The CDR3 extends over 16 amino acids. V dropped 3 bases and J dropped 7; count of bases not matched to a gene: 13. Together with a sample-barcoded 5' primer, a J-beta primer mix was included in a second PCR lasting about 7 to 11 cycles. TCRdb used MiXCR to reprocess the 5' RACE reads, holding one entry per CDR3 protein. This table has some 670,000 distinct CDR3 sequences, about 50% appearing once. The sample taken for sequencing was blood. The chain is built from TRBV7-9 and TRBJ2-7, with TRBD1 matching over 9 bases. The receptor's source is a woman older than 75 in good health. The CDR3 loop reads CASSLHSGTGPNEQYF. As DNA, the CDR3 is TGTGCCAGCAGCTTGCACTCCGGGACAGGGCCCAATGAGCAGTACTTC.